This T cell receptor (beta chain) stems from a study of Graves' ophthalmopathy and Graves' hyperthyroidism. Study results and caveats: Between ophthalmopathy and stable hyperthyroidism, a 13-signature model drew a separation with around 86% sensitivity and less than 83% specificity.

Comments on this clonotype: Antigen: not known.

Amplification targeted the TCR beta CDR3 regions, with RNA transcripts as the source material. RT-PCR with HTBI primers came first, then second-round multiplex PCR. TCRdb reprocessed the multiplex PCR reads with MiXCR, giving one entry per CDR3 protein. The repertoire consists of about 620,000 distinct CDR3 sequences, with 22% occurring once and the leading ten covering about 6.6%. V was pared by 1 base and J by 5 bases, with 15 bases between. The CDR3 contains 16 residues. Sequencing was done on a sample of peripheral blood. This sequence originates from a woman aged 18-29 years with stable Graves' hyperthyroidism. Some clones in this sample may be carry-over from other donors' samples. The rearrangement uses TRBV12-3 or TRBV12-4 and TRBJ1-5; tentative D call: TRBD1 (6 bases). CDR3 residues: CASSLGADRRYQPQHF. In DNA form, the CDR3 reads TGTGCCAGCAGTTTAGGGGCAGACAGGAGATATCAGCCCCAGCATTTT.